Below, 5 T cell receptor beta chains from the same sample are listed, as sequenced in a study of T cell repertoires in cytomegalovirus infection (dated by TCRdb to the late 2010s). TCRdb records Illumina HiSeq 1500 as the sequencer. TCRdb ran its own pipeline on the public reads, namely fastp trimming at Q25 and MiXCR clone calling, and kept in-frame beta chains. Rows with a matching CDR3 protein are joined into one entry that keeps the most common DNA and genes. The sample table contains approximately 25,000 distinct CDR3 sequences; only one count was recorded for under 20% of them. The ten largest account for approximately 80% of the sample. Their target antigens are unknown. Reading the label with the study, this specimen's treatment or condition is: in vitro stimulation with specific CMV peptide epitopes to enrich CMV-specific T cells. Source: CD8+ T cells from cultured PBMCs, taken from culture after CMV antigen stimulation. The receptor set was obtained from a human donor in good health (CMV status not recorded). Some clones in this sample may be carry-over from other donors' samples.

The V gene is TRBV6-1, the J gene TRBJ2-1, with 10 bases aligning to TRBD2. Germline V gene sequence: CDR1 MNHNS, CDR2 SASEGT. V gave up 5 bases and J gave up 8 bases; unmatched junction bases: 9. The CDR3 has 15 residues. The CDR3 protein is CASSIIAGGMYEQFF. CDR3 coding DNA: TGTGCCAGCAGTATTATAGCGGGGGGCATGTATGAGCAGTTCTTC.

The J gene is TRBJ2-1, the V gene TRBV10-3; D unresolved. Germline CDR1 and CDR2: ENHRY and SYGVKD. The ends were cut back, 3 bases at V and 7 bases at J, with 4 bases in the middle. CDR3 length: 11 amino acids. The CDR3 nucleotides read TGTGCCATCAGTGATACTAATGAGCAGTTCTTC. This codes for CAISDTNEQFF.

The sample holds a few counts of this clonotype. The V gene is TRBV7-9, the J gene TRBJ2-1; TRBD2 agrees at 11 bases. This CDR3 has 15 amino acids. Germline trimming cut 6 bases from V and 5 bases from J; bases unmatched to any gene: 6. Germline lookup yields CDR1 SEHNR and CDR2 FQNEAQ (reference sequence). CDR3 residues: CASRHTSGSNNEQFF. As DNA, the CDR3 is TGTGCCAGCAGGCATACTAGCGGGAGTAACAATGAGCAGTTCTTC. The whole variable domain, filled in from reference TRBV7-9 and TRBJ2-1, reads DTGVSQNPRHKITKRGQNVTFRCDPISEHNRLYWYRQTLGQGPEFLTYFQNEAQLEKSRLLSDRFSAERPKGSFSTLEIQRTEQGDSAMYLCASRHTSGSNNEQFFGPGTRLTVL.

The rearrangement uses TRBV11-2 and TRBJ2-4; 8 bases match TRBD2. The J segment lost 0 bases and the V segment lost 4 bases, leaving 14 bases of the junction unmatched. Germline V lookup: CDR1 SGHAT, CDR2 FQNNGV. The CDR3 covers 19 residues. The CDR3 loop is CASSSPRAGEREAKNIQYF. CDR3 DNA sequence: TGTGCCAGCAGCTCTCCGAGAGCGGGAGAACGTGAAGCCAAAAACATTCAGTACTTC.

The chain employs TRBV29-1 and TRBJ2-1; 8 bases are shared with TRBD2. The germline gives CDR1 SQVTM, CDR2 ANQGSEA. CDR3 length: 14 residues. V was pared by 1 base and J by 5 bases, with 4 bases of the junction left unmatched. The CDR3 spells CSVEGLAGHNEQFF. The CDR3 nucleotides read TGCAGCGTTGAAGGGTTAGCGGGACACAATGAGCAGTTCTTC.